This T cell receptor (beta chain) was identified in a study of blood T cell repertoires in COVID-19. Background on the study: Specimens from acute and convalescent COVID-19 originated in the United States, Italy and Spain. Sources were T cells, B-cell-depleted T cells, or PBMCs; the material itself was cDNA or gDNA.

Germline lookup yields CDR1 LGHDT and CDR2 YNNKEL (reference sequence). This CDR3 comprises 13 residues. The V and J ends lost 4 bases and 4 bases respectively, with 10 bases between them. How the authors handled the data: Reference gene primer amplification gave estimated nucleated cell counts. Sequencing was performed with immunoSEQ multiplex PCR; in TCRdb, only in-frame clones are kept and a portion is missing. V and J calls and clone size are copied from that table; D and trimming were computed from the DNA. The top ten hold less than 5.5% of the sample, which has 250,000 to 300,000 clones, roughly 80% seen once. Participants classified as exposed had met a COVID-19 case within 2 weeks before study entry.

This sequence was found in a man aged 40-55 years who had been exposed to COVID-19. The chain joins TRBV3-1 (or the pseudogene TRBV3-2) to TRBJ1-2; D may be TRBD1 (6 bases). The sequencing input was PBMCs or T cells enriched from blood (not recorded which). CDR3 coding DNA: TGTGCCAGCAGCCTCCAGGACAGCTATGGCTACACCTTC. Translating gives CASSLQDSYGYTF.